What follows are 20 T cell receptor beta chains derived from one specimen sequenced in a study of cytomegalovirus exposure and HLA in healthy donors. The study ran its PCR with 60 Vbeta and 13 Jbeta primers. Clones were sequenced by immunoSEQ multiplex PCR, and TCRdb holds only the in-frame ones, with some missing. The sample yields more than 140,000 clones, around 65% seen once. The specimen sequenced was PBMCs. These receptors all come from a woman aged 30 to 39 in good health and CMV-seropositive.

This clone was detected only a few times. This chain joins TRBV2 and TRBJ2-6; D is ambiguous. Germline CDR1 SNHLY, CDR2 FYNNEI. The V end lost 7 bases, the J end lost 4 bases, and 8 bases lay between the germline ends. This CDR3 comprises 13 residues. CDR3 protein: CASIWPGANVLTF. In nucleotides, the CDR3 is TGTGCCAGCATCTGGCCCGGGGCCAACGTCCTGACTTTC.

This chain uses TRBV19 with TRBJ1-3; possibly TRBD1 for D (6 bases). This CDR3 has 13 amino acids. Germline V gives CDR1 LNHDA, CDR2 SQIVND (reference sequence). V was pared by 5 bases and J by 3 bases, with 8 bases between. The CDR3 loop reads CASSGTFGNTIYF. Here the CDR3 DNA reads TGTGCCAGTAGTGGGACATTTGGAAACACCATATATTTT.

This chain links TRBV7-9 with TRBJ2-5; TRBD1 agrees at 9 bases. The CDR3 runs 16 residues. The germline CDR1 and CDR2 sequences are SEHNR and FQNEAQ (reference sequence). Unmatched junction bases numbered 7, after V lost 2 bases and J lost 3 bases. CDR3 amino acids: CASSLYGDRAEETQYF. As DNA, the CDR3 is TGTGCCAGCAGCTTATACGGGGACAGGGCGGAAGAGACCCAGTACTTC.

This chain uses TRBV10-3 with TRBJ1-2, with 7 nucleotides matching TRBD1. The germline CDR1 and CDR2 sequences are ENHRY and SYGVKD. The CDR3 sequence is 14 residues long. J gave up 2 bases and V 5 bases, and 5 bases lay outside the gene matches. This CDR3 is CAISRQGVNYGYTF. The DNA for the CDR3 is TGTGCCATCAGTCGTCAGGGGGTGAACTATGGCTACACCTTC.

CDR3 DNA: TGCGCCAGCAGCCAGGGAGAGTTAGGGCGCTCCTACAATGAGCAGTTCTTC. Translated: CASSQGELGRSYNEQFF. The chain couples TRBV4-1 to TRBJ2-1; the D gene is possibly TRBD2 (5 bases). The CDR3 extends over 17 amino acids. V lost 3 bases and J 0 bases, leaving 15 bases between the germline ends. In germline, CDR1 is MGHRA, CDR2 YSYEKL.

The chain has TRBV23-1 and TRBJ2-5, with 11 bases that match TRBD1. TRBV23-1 is classed as an ORF, of uncertain function. Trimming cost V 6 bases and J 5 bases; bases outside gene matches: 5. This CDR3 has 14 amino acids. The CDR3 region is CASRGQGAGETQYF. The CDR3 nucleotides read TGCGCCAGCAGAGGACAGGGGGCTGGTGAGACCCAGTACTTC.

This chain connects TRBV11-2 to TRBJ1-1; D may be TRBD1 (6 bases). There are 13 residues in the CDR3. V was cut by 4 bases and J by 2 bases, with 8 bases left in between. Germline CDR1 is SGHAT and CDR2 is FQNNGV. The CDR3 loop is CASSSGTNTEAFF. The CDR3 nucleotides are TGTGCCAGCAGCTCCGGGACAAACACTGAAGCTTTCTTT.

In its sample, this clone was seen a few times. The chain links TRBV5-6 to TRBJ1-4; the D is unclear. The CDR3 consists of 14 residues. V lost 1 base and J 7 bases, leaving 11 bases between the germline ends. The germline V gene encodes CDR1 SGHDT and CDR2 YYEEEE. For the CDR3, the DNA is TGTGCCAGCAGCTTGTTAGTAGGAGGTGAAAAACTGTTTTTT. Translated, it gives CASSLLVGGEKLFF. The whole variable domain, remainder taken from reference TRBV5-6 and TRBJ1-4, is DAGVTQSPTHLIKTRGQQVTLRCSPKSGHDTVSWYQQALGQGPQFIFQYYEEEERQRGNFPDRFSGHQFPNYSSELNVNALLLGDSALYLCASSLLVGGEKLFFGSGTQLSVL.

The CDR3 coding sequence is TGTGCCAGCAGCTTGGAAGCGGGTGGGACCCACGAGCAGTACTTC. It yields the protein CASSLEAGGTHEQYF. V and J are TRBV7-9 and TRBJ2-7; a possible D gene is TRBD2 (6 bases). This CDR3 region has 15 residues. V was trimmed by 3 bases and J by 5 bases, leaving 17 bases between them. Germline lookup yields CDR1 SEHNR and CDR2 FQNEAQ (reference sequence).

The V call is TRBV13, the J call TRBJ2-6; tentative D call: TRBD1 (5 bases). CDR3 size: 14 residues. The germline V gene has CDR1 PRHDT and CDR2 FYEKMQ (reference sequence). Between the trimmed V and J ends, which lost 5 bases and 4 bases, there was a span of 9 bases. The CDR3 DNA follows: TGTGCCAGCAGCCAGGGTTCAGGGGCCAACGTCCTGACTTTC. This translates into CASSQGSGANVLTF. Supplemented by reference TRBV13 and TRBJ2-6, the full variable domain reads AAGVIQSPRHLIKEKRETATLKCYPIPRHDTVYWYQQGPGQDPQFLISFYEKMQSDKGSIPDRFSAQQFSDYHSELNMSSLELGDSALYFCASSQGSGANVLTFGAGSRLTVL.

This clone appeared a few times. The chain couples TRBV15 to TRBJ1-3; possible D gene TRBD1, 5 bases. This CDR3 contains 14 residues. With 6 bases removed from V and 2 bases from J, the gap between germline ends came to 11 bases. From germline, CDR1 is LNHNV and CDR2 YYDKDF (reference sequence). In DNA, the CDR3 is TGTGCCACCAGTACGGGGGGGGCTGGAAACACCATATATTTT. Translation: CATSTGGAGNTIYF. The full variable domain, rest sourced from reference TRBV15 and TRBJ1-3, is DAMVIQNPRYQVTQFGKPVTLSCSQTLNHNVMYWYQQKSSQAPKLLFHYYDKDFNNEADTPDNFQSRRPNTSFCFLDIRSPGLGDTAMYLCATSTGGAGNTIYFGEGSWLTVV.

This sequence joins TRBV19 and TRBJ2-7, with 9 nucleotides matching TRBD2. The CDR3 has 14 residues. Germline values: CDR1 LNHDA, CDR2 SQIVND (reference sequence). V lost 1 base and J lost 2; bases outside the gene matches: 0. The CDR3 loop reads CASSIVAGAYEQYF. CDR3 DNA: TGTGCCAGTAGTATAGTAGCGGGAGCCTACGAGCAGTACTTC.

This rearrangement joins TRBV5-6 to TRBJ2-7; tentative D call: TRBD2 (5 bases). The CDR3 is 16 residues long. Germline V lookup: CDR1 SGHDT, CDR2 YYEEEE. V gave up 4 bases and J gave up 5 bases, with 22 bases separating them. CDR3 coding DNA: TGTGCCAGCAGCCAAGGACTGGTAGAGATCCCCCACGAGCAGTACTTC. Its translation is CASSQGLVEIPHEQYF.

The V gene is TRBV7-2, the J gene TRBJ2-1; D might be TRBD2 (5 bases). Trimming removed 3 bases at V and 6 bases at J, with 15 bases between. Germline assignment: CDR1 SGHTA and CDR2 FQGNSA. The CDR3 covers 15 residues. The CDR3 region is CASSLATRLPNEQFF. In DNA, the CDR3 is TGTGCCAGCAGCTTGGCCACTAGACTCCCCAATGAGCAGTTCTTC.

The V call is TRBV6-5, the J call TRBJ1-5, with 8 bases aligning to TRBD1. The CDR3 sequence is 14 residues long. The germline gives CDR1 MNHEY, CDR2 SVGAGI. V gave up 4 bases and J gave up 5 bases; unmatched junction bases: 4. CDR3 sequence (DNA): TGTGCCAGCAGTTGGGGGACAGGTTATCAGCCCCAGCATTTT. Encoded protein: CASSWGTGYQPQHF.

The chain joins TRBV6-5 to TRBJ2-5; a weak D match, TRBD1 (6 bases). The CDR3 covers 13 residues. V lost 2 bases and J lost 4, with 8 bases in between. In germline, CDR1 is MNHEY, CDR2 SVGAGI. The CDR3 DNA reads TGTGCCAGCAGTTACGGCAGGGGAGAGACCCAGTACTTC. Its protein is CASSYGRGETQYF.

V and J are TRBV7-3 and TRBJ2-1, with D uncertain. V was shortened by 4 bases and J by 0 bases, with 7 bases between the two germline ends. The CDR3 extends over 14 amino acids. The germline gives CDR1 SGHTA, CDR2 FQGTGA. The CDR3, as DNA: TGTGCCAGCAGCTCCGTCGGCTCCTACAATGAGCAGTTCTTC. This translates into CASSSVGSYNEQFF.

The chain couples TRBV9 to TRBJ1-4, with D unclear. This CDR3 is built from 15 residues. Trimming removed 3 bases from V and 3 bases from J, with 12 bases in between. The germline CDR1 and CDR2 sequences are SGDLS and YYNGEE. The CDR3 coding sequence is TGTGCCAGCAGCGCCGCCTCTCTAGCTAATGAAAAACTGTTTTTT. Its translation: CASSAASLANEKLFF.

The V and J genes are TRBV5-1 and TRBJ2-2; TRBD1 matches 9 bases. CDR3 length: 14 amino acids. V trimming: 4 bases; J trimming: 7 bases; junction bases outside the gene matches: 5. Germline V lookup: CDR1 SGHRS, CDR2 YFSETQ. The CDR3 region has the DNA TGCGCCAGCAGCGGACAGGGGTCGGTCGGGGAGCTGTTTTTT. It yields the protein CASSGQGSVGELFF.

The V and J genes are TRBV5-1 and TRBJ2-3; 8 nucleotides line up with TRBD1. Germline CDR1 reads SGHRS; CDR2 reads YFSETQ. This CDR3 contains 15 residues. V shed 4 bases, J shed 4 bases, and the junction held 8 bases outside the gene matches. The CDR3 region is CASSLGQGPPDTQYF. CDR3 DNA sequence: TGCGCCAGCAGCCTAGGACAGGGCCCCCCAGATACGCAGTATTTT.